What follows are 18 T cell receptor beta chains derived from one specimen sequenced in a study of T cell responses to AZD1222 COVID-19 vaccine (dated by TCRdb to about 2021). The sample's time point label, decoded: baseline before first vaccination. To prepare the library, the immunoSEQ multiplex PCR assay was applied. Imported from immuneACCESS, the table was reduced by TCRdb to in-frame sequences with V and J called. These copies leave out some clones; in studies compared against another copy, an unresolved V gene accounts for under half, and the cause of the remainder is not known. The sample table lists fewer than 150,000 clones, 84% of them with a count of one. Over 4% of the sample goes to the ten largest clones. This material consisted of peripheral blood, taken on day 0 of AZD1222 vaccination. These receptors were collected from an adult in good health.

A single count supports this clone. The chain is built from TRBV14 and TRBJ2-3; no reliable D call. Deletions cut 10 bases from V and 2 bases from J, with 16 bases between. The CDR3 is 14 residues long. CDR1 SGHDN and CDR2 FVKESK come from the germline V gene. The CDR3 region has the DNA TGTGCCACCACGTGGTCTGCCGACACAGATACGCAGTATTTT. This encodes CATTWSADTDTQYF.

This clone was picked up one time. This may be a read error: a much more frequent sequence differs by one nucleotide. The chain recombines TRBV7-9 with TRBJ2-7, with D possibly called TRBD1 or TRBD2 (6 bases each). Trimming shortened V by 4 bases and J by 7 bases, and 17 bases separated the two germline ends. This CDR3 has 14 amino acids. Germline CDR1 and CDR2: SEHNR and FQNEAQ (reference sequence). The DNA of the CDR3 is TGTGCCAGCAGCTCCAACGTGGGGGCGGGAGAGCAGTACTTC. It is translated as CASSSNVGAGEQYF.

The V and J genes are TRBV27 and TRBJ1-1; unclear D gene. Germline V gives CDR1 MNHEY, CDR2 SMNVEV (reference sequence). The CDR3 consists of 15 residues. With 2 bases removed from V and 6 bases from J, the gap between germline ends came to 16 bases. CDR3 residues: CASSLGPGVVAEAFF. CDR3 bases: TGTGCCAGCAGTTTAGGGCCCGGGGTGGTCGCTGAAGCTTTCTTT.

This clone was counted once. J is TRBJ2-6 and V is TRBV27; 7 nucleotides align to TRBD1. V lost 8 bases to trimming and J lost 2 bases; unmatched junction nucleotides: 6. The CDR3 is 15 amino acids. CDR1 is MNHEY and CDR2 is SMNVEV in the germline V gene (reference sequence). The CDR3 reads CASRLGGTGANVLTF. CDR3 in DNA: TGTGCCAGCCGGTTAGGGGGCACTGGGGCCAACGTCCTGACTTTC.

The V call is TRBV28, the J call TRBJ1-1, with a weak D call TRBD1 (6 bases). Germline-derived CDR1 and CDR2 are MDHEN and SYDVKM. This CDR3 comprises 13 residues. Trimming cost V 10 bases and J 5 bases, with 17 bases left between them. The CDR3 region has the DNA TGTGCCAACCTCCAGGGGCGCGGAACTGAAGCTTTCTTT. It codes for CANLQGRGTEAFF.

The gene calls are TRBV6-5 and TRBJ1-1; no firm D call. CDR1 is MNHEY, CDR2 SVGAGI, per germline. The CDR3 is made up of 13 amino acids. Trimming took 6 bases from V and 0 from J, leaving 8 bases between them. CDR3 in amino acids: CASRRAMNTEAFF. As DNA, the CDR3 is TGTGCCAGCAGACGCGCGATGAACACTGAAGCTTTCTTT.

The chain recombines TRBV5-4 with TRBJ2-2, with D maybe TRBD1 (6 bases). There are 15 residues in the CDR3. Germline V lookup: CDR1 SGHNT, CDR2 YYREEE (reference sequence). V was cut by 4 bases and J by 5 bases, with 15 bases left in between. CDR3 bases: TGTGCCAGCAGCCTTGGCACAGGGAAGACCGGGGAGCTGTTTTTT. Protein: CASSLGTGKTGELFF.

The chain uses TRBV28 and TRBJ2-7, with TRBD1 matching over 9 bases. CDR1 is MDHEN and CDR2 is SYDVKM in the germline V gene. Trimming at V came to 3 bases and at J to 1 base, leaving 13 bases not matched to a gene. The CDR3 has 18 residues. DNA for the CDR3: TGTGCCAGCAGTTTCCATATACTCGGACAGGGGCCTTCCTACGAGCAGTACTTC. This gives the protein CASSFHILGQGPSYEQYF.

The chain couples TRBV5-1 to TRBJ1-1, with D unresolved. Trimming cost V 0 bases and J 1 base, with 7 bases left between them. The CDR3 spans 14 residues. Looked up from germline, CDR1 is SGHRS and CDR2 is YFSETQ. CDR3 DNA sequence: TGCGCCAGCAGCTTGGCTTGGGGGAACACTGAAGCTTTCTTT. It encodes CASSLAWGNTEAFF.

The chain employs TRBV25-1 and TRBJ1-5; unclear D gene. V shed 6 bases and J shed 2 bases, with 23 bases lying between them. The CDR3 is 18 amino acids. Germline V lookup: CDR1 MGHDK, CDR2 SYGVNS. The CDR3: CASSLPLIGVPGNQPQHF. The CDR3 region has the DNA TGTGCCAGCAGCCTTCCCCTCATTGGGGTTCCAGGCAATCAGCCCCAGCATTTT.

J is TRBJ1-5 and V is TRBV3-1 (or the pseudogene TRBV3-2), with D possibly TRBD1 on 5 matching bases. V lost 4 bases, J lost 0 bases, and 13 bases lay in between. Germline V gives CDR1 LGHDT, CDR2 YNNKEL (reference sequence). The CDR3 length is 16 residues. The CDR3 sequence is CASSLTTDNSNQPQHF. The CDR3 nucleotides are TGTGCCAGCAGCCTGACAACGGACAATAGCAATCAGCCCCAGCATTTT.

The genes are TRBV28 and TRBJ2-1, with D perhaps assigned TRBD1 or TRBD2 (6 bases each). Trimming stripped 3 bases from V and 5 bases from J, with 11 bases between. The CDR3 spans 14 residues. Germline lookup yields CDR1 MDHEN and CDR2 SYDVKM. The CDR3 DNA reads TGTGCCAGCAGTTTTTTTAGGGGGGACAATGAGCAGTTCTTC. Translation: CASSFFRGDNEQFF.

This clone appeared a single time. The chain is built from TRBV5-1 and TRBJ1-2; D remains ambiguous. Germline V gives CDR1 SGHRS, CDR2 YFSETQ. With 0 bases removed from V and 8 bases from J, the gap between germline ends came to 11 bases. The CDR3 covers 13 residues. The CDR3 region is CASSLEGLEGYTF. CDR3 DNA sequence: TGCGCCAGCAGCTTGGAGGGTCTTGAGGGCTACACCTTC.

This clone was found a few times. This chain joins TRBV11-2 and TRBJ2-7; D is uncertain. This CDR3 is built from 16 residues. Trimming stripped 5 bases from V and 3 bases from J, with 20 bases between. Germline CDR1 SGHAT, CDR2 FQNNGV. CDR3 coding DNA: TGTGCCAGCAGCCCCCTCCGTCGGACGGAACTCTACGAGCAGTACTTC. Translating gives CASSPLRRTELYEQYF.

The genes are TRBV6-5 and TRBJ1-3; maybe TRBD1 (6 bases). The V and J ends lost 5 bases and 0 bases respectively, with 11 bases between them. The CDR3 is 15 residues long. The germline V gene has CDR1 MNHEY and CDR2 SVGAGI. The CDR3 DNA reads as TGTGCCAGCAGTATTACAGGGTTCTCTGGAAACACCATATATTTT. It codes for CASSITGFSGNTIYF.

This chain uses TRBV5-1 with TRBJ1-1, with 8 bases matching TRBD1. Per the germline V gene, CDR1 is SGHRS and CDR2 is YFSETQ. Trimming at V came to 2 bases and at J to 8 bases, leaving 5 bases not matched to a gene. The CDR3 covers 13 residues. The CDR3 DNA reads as TGCGCCAGCAGCTTCAATCGACAGGGGGAAGCTTTCTTT. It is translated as CASSFNRQGEAFF.

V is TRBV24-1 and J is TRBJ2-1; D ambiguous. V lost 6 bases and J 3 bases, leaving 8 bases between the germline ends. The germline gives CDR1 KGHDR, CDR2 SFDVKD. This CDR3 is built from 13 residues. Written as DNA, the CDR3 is TGTGCCACCAGTACCGCAGACTACAATGAGCAGTTCTTC. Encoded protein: CATSTADYNEQFF.

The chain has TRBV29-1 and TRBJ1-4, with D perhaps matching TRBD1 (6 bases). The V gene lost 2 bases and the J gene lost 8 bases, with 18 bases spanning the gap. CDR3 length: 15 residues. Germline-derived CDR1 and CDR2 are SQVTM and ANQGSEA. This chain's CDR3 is CSVEWRTGFGEKLFF. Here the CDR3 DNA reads TGCAGCGTTGAATGGCGAACAGGGTTCGGGGAAAAACTGTTTTTT.